Listed here are 5 T cell receptor beta chains from one sample, sequenced in a study of shared clonotypes between healthy human individuals. Method: immunoSEQ multiplex PCR; TCRdb's copy keeps in-frame clones and lacks some. In the table there are around 2.3 million clones, about 94% of which are singletons. The specimen was naive CD4+ T cells sorted from blood. Subset: CD45RA+ positively selected. All receptors derive from a man between 18 and 29 years old in good health.

The chain recombines TRBV28 with TRBJ1-3; D is unclear. From germline, CDR1 is MDHEN and CDR2 SYDVKM. Deletions cut 8 bases from V and 7 bases from J, with 6 bases between. This CDR3 spans 10 amino acids. The CDR3: CASGKNTIYF. Here the CDR3 DNA reads TGTGCCAGCGGGAAGAACACCATATATTTT.

This clone was counted once. V is TRBV19 and J is TRBJ1-5, with TRBD1 identical over 7 bases. J gave up 7 bases and V 6 bases, and 12 bases lay outside the gene matches. Per the germline V gene, CDR1 is LNHDA and CDR2 is SQIVND (reference sequence). The CDR3 is 15 amino acids. The CDR3 bases are TGTGCCAGTAGCAGAACAGGGGCAGCTAAGCAGCCCCAGCATTTT. It encodes CASSRTGAAKQPQHF. Full variable domain (missing parts from reference TRBV19 and TRBJ1-5): DGGITQSPKYLFRKEGQNVTLSCEQNLNHDAMYWYRQDPGQGLRLIYYSQIVNDFQKGDIAEGYSVSREKKESFPLTVTSAQKNPTAFYLCASSRTGAAKQPQHFGDGTRLSIL.

This chain connects TRBV6-5 to TRBJ2-1, with 14 nucleotides matching TRBD2. V was pared by 8 bases and J by 10 bases, with 7 bases of the junction left unmatched. Per germline, CDR1 MNHEY and CDR2 SVGAGI. The CDR3 spans 14 residues. CDR3 bases: TGTGCCAGCTCGCTCCGACTAGCGGGAGGGGAGCAGTTCTTC. Protein product: CASSLRLAGGEQFF.

The chain combines TRBV30 with TRBJ1-5; TRBD1 agrees at 8 bases. Germline values: CDR1 GTSNPN, CDR2 SVGIG (reference sequence). Trimming at V came to 2 bases and at J to 3 bases, leaving 6 bases not matched to a gene. This CDR3 has 15 amino acids. The CDR3 reads CAWSTGQGHNQPQHF. In DNA form, the CDR3 reads TGTGCCTGGAGTACTGGACAGGGCCACAATCAGCCCCAGCATTTT.

The chain recombines TRBV14 with TRBJ1-1, with 10 bases lining up with TRBD1. Trimming removed 4 bases from V and 0 bases from J; junction bases left unmatched: 11. The CDR3 length is 18 residues. CDR1 is SGHDN, CDR2 FVKESK, per germline. The CDR3 region has the DNA TGTGCCAGCAGCCGTAAGAGGGGACAGGGGAACCTGAACACTGAAGCTTTCTTT. Its protein is CASSRKRGQGNLNTEAFF. Complete variable domain (other parts from reference TRBV14 and TRBJ1-1): EAGVTQFPSHSVIEKGQTVTLRCDPISGHDNLYWYRRVMGKEIKFLLHFVKESKQDESGMPNNRFLAERTGGTYSTLKVQPAELEDSGVYFCASSRKRGQGNLNTEAFFGQGTRLTVV.